The 25 T cell receptor beta chains reported below all come from one sample, sequenced in a study of blood T cell repertoires in COVID-19. The assay was immunoSEQ multiplex PCR, and TCRdb's table has in-frame clones only and misses some. The table has around 260,000 clones, roughly 88% seen once. Sequencing was performed on peripheral blood. These TCRs come from a human donor with COVID-19, enrolled during active disease. The donor label of this sample is uncertain.

The J gene is TRBJ1-1, the V gene TRBV18; perhaps TRBD1 as D (5 bases). The CDR3 sequence is 15 residues long. Per germline, CDR1 KGHSH and CDR2 LQKENI. The germline V and J ends were trimmed by 3 bases and 10 bases, with 21 bases remaining between them. This CDR3 is CASSPPAGQGDAAFF. CDR3 nucleotides: TGTGCCAGCTCACCGCCAGCCGGGCAGGGCGACGCAGCTTTCTTT.

This clone occurred once. V and J are TRBV28 and TRBJ2-6; TRBD1 agrees at 7 bases. CDR1 MDHEN and CDR2 SYDVKM come from the germline V gene. V gave up 3 bases and J gave up 4 bases; unmatched junction bases: 12. This CDR3 has 18 amino acids. CDR3 in amino acids: CASSFRTGRRAGANVLTF. The CDR3 coding sequence is TGTGCCAGCAGTTTCCGGACAGGCCGGCGGGCAGGGGCCAACGTCCTGACTTTC.

V and J are TRBV25-1 and TRBJ2-1, with D possibly being TRBD2 (6 bases). V lost 4 bases to trimming and J lost 0 bases, with 16 bases between them. This CDR3 spans 17 amino acids. Germline CDR1 and CDR2: MGHDK and SYGVNS. The CDR3: CASSVAGGLSSYNEQFF. CDR3 coding DNA: TGTGCCAGCAGTGTCGCTGGAGGGCTCAGCTCCTACAATGAGCAGTTCTTC.

The chain uses TRBV2 and TRBJ1-3; 7 bases are a match to TRBD1. V lost 4 bases to trimming and J lost 1 base; unmatched junction nucleotides: 4. The V gene's germline CDR1 is SNHLY and CDR2 FYNNEI. The CDR3 sequence is 15 residues long. DNA of the CDR3: TGTGCCAGCAGTGCACAGGGGATATCTGGAAACACCATATATTTT. The encoded protein is CASSAQGISGNTIYF.

This rearrangement joins TRBV30 to TRBJ1-2, with D unresolved. This CDR3 has 13 residues. Per the germline V gene, CDR1 is GTSNPN and CDR2 is SVGIG (reference sequence). Trimming removed 7 bases from V and 1 base from J, with 13 bases in between. The CDR3 DNA follows: TGTGCCTCAAGAATCTCCGGTAACTATGGCTACACCTTC. As protein: CASRISGNYGYTF.

In its sample, this clone was seen once. This chain joins TRBV5-1 and TRBJ2-2; D unresolved. The CDR3 extends over 12 amino acids. Trimming cost V 5 bases and J 8 bases, with 10 bases left between them. The germline V gene has CDR1 SGHRS and CDR2 YFSETQ. The CDR3 sequence: CASSHSRGELFF. CDR3 in DNA: TGCGCCAGCAGTCATAGTCGGGGGGAGCTGTTTTTT.

In this sample, this clone turned up a few times. The genes are TRBV4-2 and TRBJ1-3; no firm D call. The germline CDR1 and CDR2 sequences are LGHNA and YNFKEQ. The ends were cut back, 0 bases at V and 2 bases at J, with 8 bases in the middle. The CDR3 has 15 residues. CDR3: CASSQDPGAGNTIYF. The CDR3 nucleotides are TGTGCCAGCAGCCAAGATCCCGGGGCTGGAAACACCATATATTTT.

The V gene is TRBV5-1, the J gene TRBJ2-1; 8 bases align to TRBD1. The CDR3 is 14 residues long. Germline loops: CDR1 SGHRS, CDR2 YFSETQ. With 4 bases clipped from V and 8 bases from J, the junction kept 8 bases outside the gene matches. In DNA form, the CDR3 reads TGCGCCAGCAGCGCCCGGGACAGGCGAGATGAGCAGTTCTTC. Translated: CASSARDRRDEQFF.

The chain has TRBV5-1 and TRBJ2-3; D might be TRBD2 (5 bases). Germline V CDR1 and CDR2: SGHRS, YFSETQ. CDR3 size: 12 residues. V lost 1 base, J lost 12 bases, and 12 bases lay in between. The CDR3 region is CASSLYRESQYF. In DNA form, the CDR3 reads TGCGCCAGCAGCTTGTACCGGGAAAGCCAGTATTTT.

CDR3 protein: CASSFDRGDTQYF. In DNA, the CDR3 is TGTGCCAGCAGCTTCGACCGAGGTGATACGCAGTATTTT. The chain couples TRBV11-3 to TRBJ2-3; D not certain. Per germline, CDR1 SGHNT and CDR2 YENEEA. The V end was cut by 3 bases, the J end by 6 bases, with 10 bases between. The CDR3 runs to 13 residues. Filled out from reference TRBV11-3 and TRBJ2-3, the complete variable domain reads EAGVVQSPRYKIIEKKQPVAFWCNPISGHNTLYWYLQNLGQGPELLIRYENEEAVDDSQLPKDRFSAERLKGVDSTLKIQPAELGDSAVYLCASSFDRGDTQYFGPGTRLTVL.

The chain has TRBV18 and TRBJ2-6; no clear D gene. The CDR3 totals 17 residues. From germline, CDR1 is KGHSH and CDR2 LQKENI. V lost 3 bases and J lost 2, with 14 bases in between. CDR3 nucleotides: TGTGCCAGCTCACCGATCTCGCAGGTAGCTGGGGCCAACGTCCTGACTTTC. Protein: CASSPISQVAGANVLTF.

This clone was found a few times. Compared with germline, one end of the junction differs, possibly owing to a read error. The chain carries TRBV30 and TRBJ1-1; D remains unclear. The CDR3 has 9 amino acids. Germline V gene lookup returns CDR1 GTSNPN and CDR2 SVGIG (reference sequence). CDR3 amino acids: CAWSPPALF. The CDR3 bases are TGTGCCTGGAGCCCCCCCGCGCTCTTT.

The chain carries TRBV24-1 and TRBJ2-1; 12 nucleotides align to TRBD2. Looked up from germline, CDR1 is KGHDR and CDR2 is SFDVKD. The CDR3 extends over 18 amino acids. Trimming at V came to 5 bases and at J to 6 bases, leaving 13 bases not matched to a gene. This CDR3 is CATSARTSGILVSNEQFF. The CDR3 DNA is TGTGCCACCAGTGCAAGGACTAGCGGGATTTTGGTGAGCAATGAGCAGTTCTTC.

The chain links TRBV19 to TRBJ1-4; 7 bases agree with TRBD1. The CDR3 spans 15 residues. CDR1 is LNHDA, CDR2 SQIVND, per germline (reference sequence). V trimming: 3 bases; J trimming: 8 bases; junction bases outside the gene matches: 9. CDR3 in DNA: TGTGCCAGTAGTATTCTCCGGGACAGTGGGGAAAAACTGTTTTTT. Encoded protein: CASSILRDSGEKLFF.

This clone was found a few times. V usage is TRBV28 and J usage is TRBJ2-2, with a weak D call TRBD1 (6 bases). The CDR3 consists of 12 residues. Trimming pared 6 bases from V and 6 bases from J, leaving 8 bases between. The germline V gene has CDR1 MDHEN and CDR2 SYDVKM. The chain's CDR3 is CASRAGAGELFF. DNA for the CDR3: TGTGCCAGCAGGGCAGGGGCCGGGGAGCTGTTTTTT.

V gene TRBV7-3 combines with J gene TRBJ2-1; weak D call: TRBD2 (5 bases). The V gene lost 5 bases and the J gene lost 6 bases, with 14 bases spanning the gap. This CDR3 comprises 14 residues. The germline gives CDR1 SGHTA, CDR2 FQGTGA. In DNA, the CDR3 is TGTGCCAGCAGCCCGGTCCCCGGGGTCAATGAGCAGTTCTTC. Its protein is CASSPVPGVNEQFF.

The chain uses TRBV11-3 and TRBJ2-1, with D possibly matching TRBD2 (5 bases). This CDR3 is built from 13 residues. Germline V gives CDR1 SGHNT, CDR2 YENEEA. V lost 5 bases and J lost 2, with 7 bases in between. The CDR3 region is CASSAGPYNEQFF. CDR3 sequence (DNA): TGTGCCAGCAGCGCGGGCCCCTACAATGAGCAGTTCTTC. The full variable domain, with the rest looked up from reference TRBV11-3 and TRBJ2-1, is EAGVVQSPRYKIIEKKQPVAFWCNPISGHNTLYWYLQNLGQGPELLIRYENEEAVDDSQLPKDRFSAERLKGVDSTLKIQPAELGDSAVYLCASSAGPYNEQFFGPGTRLTVL.

V is TRBV13 and J is TRBJ2-1; 10 nucleotides align to TRBD2. From germline, CDR1 is PRHDT and CDR2 FYEKMQ (reference sequence). With V trimmed by 3 bases and J by 7 bases, 9 bases remained unmatched. The CDR3 totals 16 residues. CDR3 amino acids: CASSFKTSGWGNEQFF. CDR3 nucleotides: TGTGCCAGCAGCTTCAAGACTAGCGGGTGGGGGAATGAGCAGTTCTTC. Variable domain in full (rest from reference TRBV13 and TRBJ2-1): AAGVIQSPRHLIKEKRETATLKCYPIPRHDTVYWYQQGPGQDPQFLISFYEKMQSDKGSIPDRFSAQQFSDYHSELNMSSLELGDSALYFCASSFKTSGWGNEQFFGPGTRLTVL.

The chain uses TRBV4-1 and TRBJ2-1; 9 positions match TRBD1. The V gene's germline CDR1 is MGHRA and CDR2 YSYEKL. The CDR3 covers 17 residues. J was trimmed by 8 bases and V by 2 bases; bases with no gene match: 13. This chain's CDR3 is CASSQRIPGQGMHEQFF. CDR3 nucleotides: TGCGCCAGCAGCCAAAGAATCCCCGGACAGGGGATGCATGAGCAGTTCTTC.

J is TRBJ1-2 and V is TRBV5-4; 7 bases map to TRBD1. Germline V gene data show CDR1 as SGHNT and CDR2 as YYREEE (reference sequence). J was trimmed by 2 bases and V by 5 bases; bases with no gene match: 12. The CDR3 has 16 amino acids. The CDR3 nucleotides read TGTGCCAGCAGAGACCAAGGGGGCGGAAGAAACTATGGCTACACCTTC. Protein product: CASRDQGGGRNYGYTF.

This clone was detected once. The rearrangement links TRBV19 to TRBJ2-3; 7 bases are shared with TRBD1. Germline V CDR1 and CDR2: LNHDA, SQIVND (reference sequence). Trimming cost V 6 bases and J 7 bases; bases outside gene matches: 7. The CDR3 contains 13 residues. CDR3 DNA: TGTGCCAGTAGAAACGACAGGGATTATACGCAGTATTTT. Translation: CASRNDRDYTQYF.

This sequence joins TRBV11-3 and TRBJ2-3, with D unclear. The germline gives CDR1 SGHNT, CDR2 YENEEA. The V end was cut by 5 bases, the J end by 2 bases, with 11 bases between. The CDR3 totals 14 residues. CDR3 DNA: TGTGCCAGCAGCACGGCGAGGTCCACAGATACGCAGTATTTT. Its translation: CASSTARSTDTQYF.

This clone is a singleton in its sample. The chain is built from TRBV19 and TRBJ2-7, with TRBD1 identical over 12 bases. Germline V CDR1 and CDR2: LNHDA, SQIVND (reference sequence). CDR3 length: 16 residues. V lost 5 bases to trimming and J lost 7 bases; unmatched junction nucleotides: 12. The CDR3 DNA reads as TGTGCCAGTAGTCAGGGGCTTCCGGGACAGGGGGCGGAGCAGTACTTC. Its translation: CASSQGLPGQGAEQYF.

This clone was counted a single time. The V call is TRBV2, the J call TRBJ2-1; 7 nucleotides match TRBD1. This CDR3 is 14 amino acids long. In germline, CDR1 is SNHLY, CDR2 FYNNEI. Losses at the gene ends were 4 bases for V and 4 bases for J; bases not matched to a gene: 4. Here the CDR3 reads CASSAGTVYNEQFF. CDR3 DNA sequence: TGTGCCAGCAGTGCCGGGACAGTTTACAATGAGCAGTTCTTC.

The chain uses TRBV3-1 (or the pseudogene TRBV3-2) and TRBJ1-2, with D unclear. The germline V and J ends were trimmed by 0 bases and 12 bases, with 17 bases remaining between them. The CDR3 is made up of 14 amino acids. CDR1 is LGHDT, CDR2 YNNKEL, per germline (reference sequence). The CDR3 loop reads CASSQDRSLGVNTF. The CDR3 DNA reads as TGTGCCAGCAGCCAAGATCGAAGCCTCGGGGTCAACACCTTC.